The clone carrying this T cell receptor beta chain has a count of ten or more. The data belong to a study of T cells in Graves' hyperthyroidism and ophthalmopathy. Germline loops: CDR1 SNHLY, CDR2 FYNNEI. V shed 10 bases and J shed 0 bases, with 16 bases lying between them. The CDR3 sequence is 15 residues long. The TCR beta CDR3 regions underwent amplification using RNA transcripts as the source. HTBI primers were the set used in a first-round RT-PCR of the TCR CDR3. MiXCR was run by TCRdb on the multiplex PCR reads, yielding one entry per CDR3 protein. The sample lists around 240,000 distinct CDR3 sequences, over 15% seen once, with less than 35% in the top ten.

Specimen: blood. The chain is built from TRBV2 and TRBJ1-3; unclear D gene. The TCR originated in a woman aged 18-29 years with Graves' ophthalmopathy. The CDR3 protein is CATHPWVSSGNTIYF. The CDR3 DNA reads TGTGCCACCCACCCCTGGGTGTCCTCTGGAAACACCATATATTTT.